Presented here are 10 T cell receptor beta chains from one specimen sequenced in a study of T-cell memory formation after mild COVID-19. TCRdb called the 5' RACE reads again in MiXCR, with one record for every CDR3 protein. The repertoire holds 110,000 or so distinct CDR3 sequences, with about 24% as singletons. The material sequenced was PBMCs or a T cell subset sorted from them (not recorded which). The receptors shown here come from a man between 18 and 35 years old who had mild COVID-19 (a few samples of this study predate the infection). Cell type and time point are not known.

Only a few counts were recorded for this clonotype. This rearrangement joins TRBV7-9 to TRBJ2-1; weak D call: TRBD2 (5 bases). Trimming took off 1 base at V and 6 bases at J, with 13 bases between the two ends. The CDR3 runs 15 residues. Germline CDR1 reads SEHNR; CDR2 reads FQNEAQ (reference sequence). The CDR3 coding sequence is TGTGCCAGCAGCTTAGTTACGGGGATAACCAATGAGCAGTTCTTC. It is translated as CASSLVTGITNEQFF. Looking up the rest from reference TRBV7-9 and TRBJ2-1 gives the full variable domain: DTGVSQNPRHKITKRGQNVTFRCDPISEHNRLYWYRQTLGQGPEFLTYFQNEAQLEKSRLLSDRFSAERPKGSFSTLEIQRTEQGDSAMYLCASSLVTGITNEQFFGPGTRLTVL.

V and J are TRBV29-1 and TRBJ1-2; no firm D call. CDR3 length: 12 residues. Germline values: CDR1 SQVTM, CDR2 ANQGSEA. The germline V and J ends were trimmed by 8 bases and 3 bases, with 13 bases remaining between them. CDR3: CSSREDYYGYTF. The CDR3 region has the DNA TGCAGCTCAAGAGAGGATTACTATGGCTACACCTTC.

The V gene is TRBV6-2 or TRBV6-3, the J gene TRBJ2-5; 12 bases are a match to TRBD2. This CDR3 has 14 residues. CDR1 and CDR2 (germline): MNHEY, SVGEGT. V was pared by 9 bases and J by 4 bases, with 6 bases of the junction left unmatched. The CDR3 here is CASTGTSGRETQYF. As DNA, the CDR3 is TGTGCCAGTACCGGGACTAGCGGGCGAGAGACCCAGTACTTC.

This clonotype was detected a few times. V usage is TRBV5-6 and J usage is TRBJ1-1; the match to TRBD1 covers 10 bases. J lost 4 bases, V lost 4 bases, and 4 bases had no gene match. This CDR3 region has 14 residues. From germline, CDR1 is SGHDT and CDR2 YYEEEE. The CDR3 loop is CASSPGQGGTEAFF. The CDR3 DNA is TGTGCCAGCAGCCCAGGACAGGGGGGCACTGAAGCTTTCTTT.

The chain recombines TRBV7-3 with TRBJ2-1; TRBD2 aligns across 10 bases. V trimming: 1 base; J trimming: 7 bases; junction bases outside the gene matches: 7. CDR1 is SGHTA and CDR2 is FQGTGA in the germline V gene. The CDR3 sequence is 16 residues long. The CDR3 region is CASSLIGGLARNEQFF. Written as DNA, the CDR3 is TGTGCCAGCAGCTTAATCGGGGGACTAGCGAGGAATGAGCAGTTCTTC. Variable domain in full (rest from reference TRBV7-3 and TRBJ2-1): GAGVSQTPSNKVTEKGKYVELRCDPISGHTALYWYRQSLGQGPEFLIYFQGTGAADDSGLPNDRFFAVRPEGSVSTLKIQRTERGDSAVYLCASSLIGGLARNEQFFGPGTRLTVL.

To note about this clonotype: One junction end does not reproduce the germline sequence, and a read error may be involved. V gene TRBV29-1 combines with J gene TRBJ1-2; D might be TRBD1 (6 bases). CDR1 and CDR2 from the germline V gene are SQVTM and ANQGSEA. The CDR3 runs 15 residues. The CDR3 here is CSVGGGHQTNYGYNF. CDR3 coding DNA: TGCAGCGTTGGCGGGGGACACCAGACTAACTATGGCTACAACTTC.

V gene TRBV3-1 combines with J gene TRBJ2-3; D gene unclear. The V end was cut by 0 bases, the J end by 9 bases, with 10 bases between. The CDR3 totals 13 residues. Germline CDR1 LGHDT, CDR2 YNNKEL (reference sequence). The CDR3 DNA sequence: TGTGCCAGCAGCCAAGATACCCTATTGACGCAGTATTTT. Protein: CASSQDTLLTQYF.

This clonotype was counted once. The CDR3 DNA follows: TGTGCCAGCAGTTTTAGGAGAGCGGAAAAACTGTTTTTT. Protein: CASSFRRAEKLFF. The J gene is TRBJ1-4, the V gene TRBV12-3 or TRBV12-4; no reliable D call. Trimming stripped 3 bases from V and 8 bases from J, with 10 bases between. The CDR3 extends over 13 amino acids.

The table lists this clonotype with a few counts. The V call is TRBV6-5, the J call TRBJ2-1; D perhaps matches TRBD2 (6 bases). Trimming pared 6 bases from V and 3 bases from J, leaving 15 bases between. Germline loops: CDR1 MNHEY, CDR2 SVGAGI. The CDR3 runs to 15 residues. The CDR3: CASSPSLRGYNEQFF. In DNA form, the CDR3 reads TGTGCCAGCAGCCCGTCTTTGCGGGGCTACAATGAGCAGTTCTTC.

This clonotype was observed a few times. The chain has TRBV7-2 and TRBJ2-1; 9 bases map to TRBD1. CDR1 and CDR2 from the germline V gene are SGHTA and FQGNSA. Trimming removed 4 bases from V and 6 bases from J; junction bases left unmatched: 4. CDR3 length equals 14 residues. CDR3 protein: CASSSPGQGNEQFF. CDR3 coding DNA: TGTGCCAGCAGCTCCCCGGGACAGGGCAATGAGCAGTTCTTC.